This TCR beta chain derives from a study of shared clonotypes between healthy human individuals. Assay: immunoSEQ multiplex PCR; the TCRdb copy retains only in-frame clones and omits some. The repertoire includes about 680,000 clones, roughly 94% of them detected once, and about a quarter sits in the top ten. In regard to this clone: Its antigen is not known.

The CDR3 has 16 amino acids. Germline CDR1 reads SGHAT; CDR2 reads FQNNGV. Losses at the gene ends were 2 bases for V and 1 base for J; bases not matched to a gene: 3. In the naive CD8 group, cells lacked CD45RO and were positively selected for CCR7, so terminally differentiated effector memory CD45RA+ cells were left out. The donors were adults (healthy and HIV-negative) with no recent acute infections or vaccinations. Regarding the study as a whole: Roughly 4.6% of naive CD4 clonotypes were common to a handful of donors. Naive subsets generally had larger estimated richness than memory subsets. Generation probability values for non-shared clonotypes were lower than those for clonotypes shared by all four donors.

This TCR derives from a man aged 25-45 years in good health. The specimen was naive CD8+ T cells sorted from blood. The chain uses TRBV11-2 and TRBJ2-7; 12 nucleotides align to TRBD2. This CDR3 reads CASSLLAGGLSYEQYF. The CDR3 DNA reads TGTGCCAGCAGCTTACTAGCGGGAGGGCTGTCCTACGAGCAGTACTTC.